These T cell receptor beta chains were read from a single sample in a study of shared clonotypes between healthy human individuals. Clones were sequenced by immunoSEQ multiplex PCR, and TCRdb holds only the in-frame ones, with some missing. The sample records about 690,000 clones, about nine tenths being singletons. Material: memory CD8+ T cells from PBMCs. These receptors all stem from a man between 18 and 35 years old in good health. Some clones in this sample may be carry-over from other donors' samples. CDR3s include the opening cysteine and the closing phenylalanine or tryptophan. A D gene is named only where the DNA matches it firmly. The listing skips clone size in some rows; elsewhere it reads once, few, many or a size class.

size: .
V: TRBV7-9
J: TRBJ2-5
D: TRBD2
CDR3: CASSRGDPPHQGQYF
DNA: TGTGCCAGCTCCCGGGGGGACCCCCCGCACCAGGGCCAGTACTTC

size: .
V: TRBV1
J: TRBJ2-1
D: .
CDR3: CTSSQNSGTPSYNEQFF
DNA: TGCACCAGCAGCCAGAATAGCGGGACCCCCTCCTACAATGAGCAGTTCTTC

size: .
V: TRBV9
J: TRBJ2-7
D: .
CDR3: CASSVGLSHEQYF
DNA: TGTGCCAGCAGCGTAGGCCTATCGCACGAGCAGTACTTC

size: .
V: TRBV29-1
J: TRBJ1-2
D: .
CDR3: CSVESVPPSLYTF
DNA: TGCAGCGTTGAGAGCGTTCCTCCCAGCCTCTACACCTTC

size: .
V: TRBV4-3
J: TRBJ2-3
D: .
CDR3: CASSQAGVPDTQYF
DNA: TGCGCCAGCAGCCAAGCGGGAGTCCCAGATACGCAGTATTTT

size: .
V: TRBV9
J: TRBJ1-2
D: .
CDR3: CASSSRDRLLSYGYTF
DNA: TGTGCCAGCTCCTCGAGGGACCGACTACTATCCTATGGCTACACCTTC

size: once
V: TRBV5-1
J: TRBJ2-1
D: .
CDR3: CASYTGMNEQFF
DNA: TGCGCCAGCTACACAGGGATGAATGAGCAGTTCTTC

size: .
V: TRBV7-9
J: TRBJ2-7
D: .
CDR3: CASSLRGGYYEQYF
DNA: TGTGCCAGCAGCTTAAGGGGGGGTTACTACGAGCAGTACTTC

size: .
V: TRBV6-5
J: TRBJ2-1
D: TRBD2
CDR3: CASTGTSGFYNEQFF
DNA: TGTGCCAGCACAGGAACTAGCGGGTTTTACAATGAGCAGTTCTTC

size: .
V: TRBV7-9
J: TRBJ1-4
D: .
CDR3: CASSLFSAENEKLFF
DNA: TGTGCCAGCAGCCTATTCTCGGCGGAAAATGAAAAACTGTTTTTT

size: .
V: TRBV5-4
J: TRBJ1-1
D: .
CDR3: CASSPDSQNTEAFF
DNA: TGTGCCAGCAGCCCGGACAGTCAAAACACTGAAGCTTTCTTT

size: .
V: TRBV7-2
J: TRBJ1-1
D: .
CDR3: CASSLWGGLNTEAFF
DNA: TGTGCCAGCAGCTTATGGGGTGGGCTGAACACTGAAGCTTTCTTT

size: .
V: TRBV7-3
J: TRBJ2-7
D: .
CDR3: CASSLIGGEAYEQYF
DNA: TGTGCCAGCAGCTTAATTGGCGGGGAAGCCTACGAGCAGTACTTC

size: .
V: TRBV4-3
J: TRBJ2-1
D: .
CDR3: CASSQGMRSYNEQFF
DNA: TGCGCCAGCAGCCAAGGGATGCGGTCCTACAATGAGCAGTTCTTC